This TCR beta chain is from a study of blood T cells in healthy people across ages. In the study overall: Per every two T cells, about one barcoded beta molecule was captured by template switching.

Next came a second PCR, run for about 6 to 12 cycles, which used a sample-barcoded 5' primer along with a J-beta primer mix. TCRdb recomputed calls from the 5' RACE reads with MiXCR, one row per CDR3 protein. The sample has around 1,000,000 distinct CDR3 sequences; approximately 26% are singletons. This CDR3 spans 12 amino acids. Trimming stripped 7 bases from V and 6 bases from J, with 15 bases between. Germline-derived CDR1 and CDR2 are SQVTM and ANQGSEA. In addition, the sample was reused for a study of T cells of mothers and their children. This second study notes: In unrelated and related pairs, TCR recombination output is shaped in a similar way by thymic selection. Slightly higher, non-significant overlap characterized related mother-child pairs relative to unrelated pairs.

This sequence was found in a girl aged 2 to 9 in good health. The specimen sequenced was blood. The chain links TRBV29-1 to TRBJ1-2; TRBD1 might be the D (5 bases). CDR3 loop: CSGGLSRDGYTF. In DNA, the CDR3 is TGCAGCGGTGGATTATCCAGGGATGGCTACACCTTC. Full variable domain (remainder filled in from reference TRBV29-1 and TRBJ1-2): SAVISQKPSRDICQRGTSLTIQCQVDSQVTMMFWYRQQPGQSLTLIATANQGSEATYESGFVIDKFPISRPNLTFSTLTVSNMSPEDSSIYLCSGGLSRDGYTFGSGTRLTVV.